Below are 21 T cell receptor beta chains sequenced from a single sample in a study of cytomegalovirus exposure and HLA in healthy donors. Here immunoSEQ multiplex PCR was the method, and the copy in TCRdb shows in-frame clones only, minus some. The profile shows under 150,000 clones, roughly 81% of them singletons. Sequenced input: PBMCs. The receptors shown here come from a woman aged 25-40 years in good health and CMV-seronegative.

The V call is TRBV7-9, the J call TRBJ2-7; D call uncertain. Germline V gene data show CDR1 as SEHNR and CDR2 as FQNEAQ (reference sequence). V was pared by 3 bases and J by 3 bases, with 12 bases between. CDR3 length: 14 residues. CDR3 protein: CASSFSLRNYEQYF. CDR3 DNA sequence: TGTGCCAGCAGCTTCTCCCTCAGGAACTACGAGCAGTACTTC.

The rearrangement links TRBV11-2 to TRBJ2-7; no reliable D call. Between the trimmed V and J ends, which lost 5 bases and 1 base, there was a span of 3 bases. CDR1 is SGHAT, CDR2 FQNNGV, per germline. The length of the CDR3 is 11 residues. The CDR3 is CASSISYEQYF. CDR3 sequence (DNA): TGTGCCAGCAGCATATCCTACGAGCAGTACTTC.

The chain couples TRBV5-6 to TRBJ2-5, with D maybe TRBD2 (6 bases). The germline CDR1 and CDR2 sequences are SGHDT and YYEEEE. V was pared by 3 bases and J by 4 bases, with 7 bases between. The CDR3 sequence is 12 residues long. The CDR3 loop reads CASSWGGETQYF. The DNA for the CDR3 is TGTGCCAGCAGCTGGGGAGGAGAGACCCAGTACTTC.

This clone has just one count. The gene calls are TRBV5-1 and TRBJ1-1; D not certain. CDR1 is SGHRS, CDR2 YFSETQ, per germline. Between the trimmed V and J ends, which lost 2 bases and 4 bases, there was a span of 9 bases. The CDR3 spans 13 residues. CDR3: CASSFGVGTEAFF. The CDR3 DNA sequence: TGCGCCAGCAGCTTCGGGGTTGGCACTGAAGCTTTCTTT.

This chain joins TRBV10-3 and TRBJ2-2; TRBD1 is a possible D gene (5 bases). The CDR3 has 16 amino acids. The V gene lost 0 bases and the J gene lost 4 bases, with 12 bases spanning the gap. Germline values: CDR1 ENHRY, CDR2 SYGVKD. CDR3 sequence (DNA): TGTGCCATCAGTGAGTCGACAGCCCCGAGCACCGGGGAGCTGTTTTTT. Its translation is CAISESTAPSTGELFF.

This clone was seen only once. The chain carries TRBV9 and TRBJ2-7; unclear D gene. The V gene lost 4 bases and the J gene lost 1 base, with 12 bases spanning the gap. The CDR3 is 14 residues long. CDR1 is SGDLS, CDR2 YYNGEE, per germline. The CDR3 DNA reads TGTGCCAGCAGCCCTTGGGCAGGATCCTACGAGCAGTACTTC. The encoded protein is CASSPWAGSYEQYF.

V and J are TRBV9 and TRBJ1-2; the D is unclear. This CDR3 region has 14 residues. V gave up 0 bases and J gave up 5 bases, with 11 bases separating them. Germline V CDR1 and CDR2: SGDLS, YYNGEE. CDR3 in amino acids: CASSVGVSEYGYTF. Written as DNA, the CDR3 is TGTGCCAGCAGCGTAGGTGTCAGCGAATATGGCTACACCTTC. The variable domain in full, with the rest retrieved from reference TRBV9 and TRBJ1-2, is DSGVTQTPKHLITATGQRVTLRCSPRSGDLSVYWYQQSLDQGLQFLIQYYNGEERAKGNILERFSAQQFPDLHSELNLSSLELGDSALYFCASSVGVSEYGYTFGSGTRLTVV.

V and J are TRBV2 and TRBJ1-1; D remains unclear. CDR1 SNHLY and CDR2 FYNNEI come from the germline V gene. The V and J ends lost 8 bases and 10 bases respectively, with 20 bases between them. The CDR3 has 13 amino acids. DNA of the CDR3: TGTGCCAGCCTTTTGAAGCAAGAAACGCTAGCTTTCTTT. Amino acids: CASLLKQETLAFF.

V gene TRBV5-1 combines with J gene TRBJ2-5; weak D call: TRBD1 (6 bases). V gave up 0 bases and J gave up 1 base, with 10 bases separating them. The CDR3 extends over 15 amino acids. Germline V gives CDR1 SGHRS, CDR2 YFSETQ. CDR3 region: CASSLGTGPQETQYF. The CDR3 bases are TGCGCCAGCAGCTTGGGAACAGGGCCCCAAGAGACCCAGTACTTC.

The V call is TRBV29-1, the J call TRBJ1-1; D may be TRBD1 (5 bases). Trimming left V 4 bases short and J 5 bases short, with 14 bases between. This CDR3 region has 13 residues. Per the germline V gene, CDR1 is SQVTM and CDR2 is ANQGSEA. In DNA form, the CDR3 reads TGCAGCGTTGTCGCAGGGCTTCGAACTGAAGCTTTCTTT. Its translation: CSVVAGLRTEAFF.

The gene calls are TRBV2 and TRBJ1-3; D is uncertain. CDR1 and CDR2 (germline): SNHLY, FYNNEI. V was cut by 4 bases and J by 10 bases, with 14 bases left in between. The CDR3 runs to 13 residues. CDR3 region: CASSVIQEGTIYF. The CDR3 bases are TGTGCCAGCAGTGTAATCCAGGAGGGAACCATATATTTT.

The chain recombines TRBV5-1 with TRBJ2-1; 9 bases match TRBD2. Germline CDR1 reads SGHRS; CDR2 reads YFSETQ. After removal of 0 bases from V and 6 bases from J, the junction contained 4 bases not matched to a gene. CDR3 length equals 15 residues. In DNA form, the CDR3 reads TGCGCCAGCAGCTTGGGCCTAGCGGGGCTCAATGAGCAGTTCTTC. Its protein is CASSLGLAGLNEQFF.

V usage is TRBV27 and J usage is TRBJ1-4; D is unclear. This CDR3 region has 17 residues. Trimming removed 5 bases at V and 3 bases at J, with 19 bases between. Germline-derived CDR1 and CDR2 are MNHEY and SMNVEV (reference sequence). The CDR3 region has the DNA TGTGCCAGCAGTAGCAAGAGCCCCCGTCCGCCTAATGAAAAACTGTTTTTT. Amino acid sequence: CASSSKSPRPPNEKLFF.

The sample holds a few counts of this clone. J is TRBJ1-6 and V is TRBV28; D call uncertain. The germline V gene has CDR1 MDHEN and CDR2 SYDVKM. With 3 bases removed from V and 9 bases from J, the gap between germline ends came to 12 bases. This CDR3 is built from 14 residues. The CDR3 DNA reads TGTGCCAGCAGTTTTAACGTGGGAGTTTCACCCCTCCACTTT. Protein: CASSFNVGVSPLHF. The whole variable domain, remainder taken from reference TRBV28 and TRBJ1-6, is DVKVTQSSRYLVKRTGEKVFLECVQDMDHENMFWYRQDPGLGLRLIYFSYDVKMKEKGDIPEGYSVSREKKERFSLILESASTNQTSMYLCASSFNVGVSPLHFGNGTRLTVT.

CDR3 nucleotide sequence: TGTGCCAGCAGTTCAACCGGGGGGGGCACAGATACGCAGTATTTT. Translation gives CASSSTGGGTDTQYF. The chain employs TRBV6-1 and TRBJ2-3; the match to TRBD2 covers 8 bases. This CDR3 is built from 15 residues. CDR1 and CDR2 from the germline V gene are MNHNS and SASEGT. Trimming cost V 5 bases and J 1 base; bases outside gene matches: 5.

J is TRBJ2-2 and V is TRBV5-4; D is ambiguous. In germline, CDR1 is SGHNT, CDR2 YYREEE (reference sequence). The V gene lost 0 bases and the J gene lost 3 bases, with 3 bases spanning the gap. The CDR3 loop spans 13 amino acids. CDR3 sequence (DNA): TGTGCCAGCAGCTTGGGAGACACCGGGGAGCTGTTTTTT. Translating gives CASSLGDTGELFF.

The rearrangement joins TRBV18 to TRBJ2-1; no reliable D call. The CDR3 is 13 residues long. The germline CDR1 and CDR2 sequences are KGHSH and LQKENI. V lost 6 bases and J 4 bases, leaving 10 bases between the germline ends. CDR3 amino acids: CASSISQYNEQFF. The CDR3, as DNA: TGTGCCAGCTCGATTTCTCAGTACAATGAGCAGTTCTTC.

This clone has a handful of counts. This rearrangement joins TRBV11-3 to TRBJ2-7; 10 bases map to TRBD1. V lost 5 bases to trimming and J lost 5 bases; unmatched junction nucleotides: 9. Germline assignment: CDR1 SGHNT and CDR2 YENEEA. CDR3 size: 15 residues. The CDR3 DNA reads TGTGCCAGCAGCCTCCGCGGGACAGGGGCCCACGAGCAGTACTTC. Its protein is CASSLRGTGAHEQYF.

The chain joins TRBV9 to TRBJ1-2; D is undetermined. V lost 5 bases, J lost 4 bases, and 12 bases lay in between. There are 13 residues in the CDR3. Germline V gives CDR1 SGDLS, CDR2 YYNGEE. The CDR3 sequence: CASSDFRGYGYTF. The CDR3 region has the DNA TGTGCCAGCAGTGACTTTCGCGGCTATGGCTACACCTTC.

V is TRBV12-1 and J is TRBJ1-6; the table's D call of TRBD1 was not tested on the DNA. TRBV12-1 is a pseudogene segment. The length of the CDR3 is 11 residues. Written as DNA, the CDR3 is TGTGCCAGCAGCCTGGCCTCACCCCTCCACTTT. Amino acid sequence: CASSLASPLHF.

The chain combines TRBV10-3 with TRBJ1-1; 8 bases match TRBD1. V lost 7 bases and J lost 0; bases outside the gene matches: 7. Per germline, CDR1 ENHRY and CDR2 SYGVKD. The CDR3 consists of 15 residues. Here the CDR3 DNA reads TGTGCCATCAATGACAGGGGCGGTATGAACACTGAAGCTTTCTTT. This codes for CAINDRGGMNTEAFF.